These 5 T cell receptor beta chains share one sample of origin, sequenced in a study of T cell clonality in common variable immunodeficiency. The table came from immunoSEQ multiplex PCR; TCRdb's copy has only in-frame clones and leaves some out. Listed for the sample are about 15,000 clones, none seen a single time. These receptors lack a known antigen. Findings and caveats of the study: Reportedly, TCR beta sequences from common variable immunodeficiency showed fewer deletions and N-nucleotide insertions.

The specimen sequenced was peripheral blood mononuclear cells. Every receptor here comes from a human donor with common variable immunodeficiency.

Regarding this clone: The read gets to within 3 residues of the CDR3 end, and the germline J gene fills in the rest. The V gene is TRBV7-9, the J gene TRBJ2-1; 7 nucleotides align to TRBD1. There are 15 residues in the CDR3. The trim removed 4 bases at V and 8 bases at J, leaving 11 bases unmatched. CDR1 SEHNR and CDR2 FQNEAQ come from the germline V gene (reference sequence). The chain's CDR3 is CASSYHRGRLDEQFF. Partial CDR3 DNA: TGTGCCAGCAGCTACCACAGGGGCCGCTTGGATGAG.

As to this clone: The read gets to within 3 residues of the CDR3 end, and the germline J gene fills in the rest. This rearrangement joins TRBV23-1 to TRBJ2-7, with TRBD1 matching over 7 bases. TRBV23-1 is an open reading frame, and its role is uncertain. After removal of 4 bases from V and 2 bases from J, the junction contained 5 bases not matched to a gene. The CDR3 is 14 amino acids. The CDR3 loop reads CASSPTGPPYEQYF. CDR3 DNA (partial): TGCGCCAGCAGTCCGACAGGGCCCCCCTACGAG.

This clone was detected ten times or more. The DNA read from the CDR3 is TGTGCCATCAGTTGGGGCGGGGGGGCTAGCACAGATACG. It specifies CAISWGGGASTDT. The full-length CDR3 reads as CAISWGGGASTDTQYF. The V and J genes are TRBV10-3 and TRBJ2-3; 9 positions agree with TRBD2. The read halts 3 residues ahead of the CDR3 end, with the missing end drawn from the germline J gene. J lost 0 bases, V lost 5 bases, and 6 bases had no gene match. Germline V gene lookup returns CDR1 ENHRY and CDR2 SYGVKD. The CDR3 sequence is 16 residues long.

A few counts support this clone. The CDR3 is cut off 3 residues early in the read; its end comes from the germline J gene. The chain links TRBV23-1 to TRBJ1-2; D is uncertain. TRBV23-1 is placed among ORFs of uncertain function. The CDR3 is 14 residues long. This CDR3 is CASISGSDPGGYTF. The CDR3 bases that were read are TGCGCCAGCATATCCGGGTCAGACCCTGGAGGC.

As regards this clone: The read falls 3 residues short of the CDR3 end, and the missing part is taken from the germline J gene. The V gene is TRBV2, the J gene TRBJ2-5, with 13 bases fitting TRBD2. Germline-derived CDR1 and CDR2 are SNHLY and FYNNEI. The trim removed 6 bases at V and 0 bases at J, leaving 4 bases unmatched. The CDR3 runs 16 residues. The CDR3 spells CASRRTSGSHQETQYF. Incomplete CDR3 DNA: TGTGCCAGCAGGAGGACTAGCGGGAGCCACCAAGAGACC.